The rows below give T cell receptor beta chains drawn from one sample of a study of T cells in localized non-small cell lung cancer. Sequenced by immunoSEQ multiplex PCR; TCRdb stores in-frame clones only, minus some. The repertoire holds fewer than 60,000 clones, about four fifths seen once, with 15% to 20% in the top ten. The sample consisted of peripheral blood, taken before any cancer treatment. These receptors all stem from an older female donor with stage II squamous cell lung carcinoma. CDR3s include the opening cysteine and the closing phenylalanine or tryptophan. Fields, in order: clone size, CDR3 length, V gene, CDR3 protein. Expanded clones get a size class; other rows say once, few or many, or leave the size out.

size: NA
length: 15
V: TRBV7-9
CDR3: CASSFLQHGYYGYTF

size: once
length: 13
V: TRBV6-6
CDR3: CASSSAGSYGYTF

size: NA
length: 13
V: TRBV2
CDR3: CASSEDQGDTQYF

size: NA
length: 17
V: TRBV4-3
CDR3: CASSLLVGGSSYNEQFF

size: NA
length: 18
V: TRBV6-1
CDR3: CASSEGSMSGTPGNTIYF

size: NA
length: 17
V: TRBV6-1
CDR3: CASSAPEGLAGSDTQYF

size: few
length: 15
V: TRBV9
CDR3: CASSVLAGPTDTQYF

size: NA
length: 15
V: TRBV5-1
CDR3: CASSLVGTWGETQYF

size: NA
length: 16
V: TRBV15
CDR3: CATSRDRMRGNQPQHF

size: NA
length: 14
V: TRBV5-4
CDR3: CASSLSRNSYEQYF

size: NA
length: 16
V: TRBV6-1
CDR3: CASSELVGQGKETQYF

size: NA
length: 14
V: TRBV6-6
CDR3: CASSSGQGTYEQYF

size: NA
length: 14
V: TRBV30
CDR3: CAYLGDSSYNEQFF

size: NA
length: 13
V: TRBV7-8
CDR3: CASSLTVNTEAFF

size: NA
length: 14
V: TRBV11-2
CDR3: CASSLGGHADGAFF

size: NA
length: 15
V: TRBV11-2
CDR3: CASSLDPFSGNTIYF

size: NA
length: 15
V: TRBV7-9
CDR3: CASSFGQGSNQPQHF

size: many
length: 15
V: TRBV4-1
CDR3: CASSQDNQPGNTIYF

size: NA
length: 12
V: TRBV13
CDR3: CASSLRGHTIYF

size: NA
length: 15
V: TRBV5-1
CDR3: CASSLGSGQNYGYTF

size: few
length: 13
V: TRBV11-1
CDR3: CASSLLSSSEAFF

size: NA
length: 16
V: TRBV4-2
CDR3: CASSQDAGMADYGYTF

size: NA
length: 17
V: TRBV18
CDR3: CASSPDSLQTLGNTIYF

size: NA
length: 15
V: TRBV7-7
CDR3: CASSLGLAGNNEQFF

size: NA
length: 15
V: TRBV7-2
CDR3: CASSLEDRSYNEQFF

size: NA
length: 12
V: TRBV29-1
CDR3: CSVPRGGSEAFF

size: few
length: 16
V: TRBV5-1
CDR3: CASSGNGGQGIGTLHF

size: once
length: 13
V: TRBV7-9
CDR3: CASSRDRIYEQYF

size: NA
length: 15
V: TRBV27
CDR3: CASSLRDRGLDTQYF

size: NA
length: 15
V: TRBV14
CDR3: CASSHGRDRKYEQYF

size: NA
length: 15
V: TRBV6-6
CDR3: CASSPLQGFQETQYF

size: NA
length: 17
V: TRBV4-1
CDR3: CASSFKISEAMGNTIYF

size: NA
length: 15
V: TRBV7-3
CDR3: CASSLRRTGLQPQHF

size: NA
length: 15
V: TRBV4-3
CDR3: CASSQAYGGVDGYTF

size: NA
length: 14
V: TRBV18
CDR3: CASSPPGAGETQYF

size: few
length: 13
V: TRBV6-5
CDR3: CASSYGGRYEQYF

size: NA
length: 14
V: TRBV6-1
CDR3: CASAIIVTNEKLFF

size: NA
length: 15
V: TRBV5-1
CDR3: CASSLAGSSVNEQYF

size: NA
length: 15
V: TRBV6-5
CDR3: CASSSQGTAGYGYTF

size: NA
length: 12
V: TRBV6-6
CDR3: CASTLSGNTIYF

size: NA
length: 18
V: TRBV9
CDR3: CASSPRGGIAGGVETQYF

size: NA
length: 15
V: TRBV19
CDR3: CASSIADRWGETQYF